These T cell receptor beta chains were read from a single sample in a study of CD8+CD57+ T cells in acquired aplastic anemia. TCRdb reprocessed the reads via MiXCR and lists one record per CDR3 protein. The sample includes 450,000 to 600,000 distinct CDR3 sequences, more than 25% of them seen just once. Source material: sorted CD4+, CD8+, or CD8+CD57+ T cells (not recorded which) from PBMCs. Receptors originate from a human donor with aplastic anemia. Both conserved end residues are part of each CDR3. A D gene is named only where the DNA matches it firmly. Not every row has a clone size; where given, it reads once, few, many or a size class.

. TRBJ1-4 . TRBV20-1 CSARSGDEKLFF TGCAGTGCTAGATCGGGGGATGAAAAACTGTTTTTT
TRBD1 TRBJ1-1 . TRBV10-3 CAIWQGQGNTEAFF TGTGCCATCTGGCAGGGACAGGGGAACACTGAAGCTTTCTTT
. TRBJ1-2 many TRBV2 CASSGNSVSGGYTF TGTGCCAGCAGTGGTAACAGCGTCTCGGGCGGCTACACCTTC
TRBD1 TRBJ2-5 few TRBV7-9 CASSWGQRETQYF TGCGCCAGCAGCTGGGGACAGAGGGAGACCCAGTACTTC
TRBD1 TRBJ2-7 few TRBV7-2 CASSFPGQSSYEQYF TGTGCCAGCAGCTTCCCGGGACAGAGCTCCTACGAGCAGTACTTC
. TRBJ1-2 many TRBV20-1 CSASGTHTYGYTF TGCAGTGCTAGCGGGACCCACACGTATGGCTACACCTTC
TRBD1 TRBJ1-2 many TRBV12-3/TRBV12-4 CASTKTGGNGYTF TGTGCCAGCACCAAGACAGGGGGCAATGGCTACACCTTC
TRBD1 TRBJ1-3 few TRBV6-1 CASRRTGTGNTIYF TGTGCCAGCAGACGGACAGGGACTGGAAACACCATATATTTT
. TRBJ1-2 few TRBV29-1 CRTGRYGYTF TGCAGGACAGGACGCTATGGCTACACCTTC
. TRBJ1-2 . TRBV5-4 CASSSTSLATYGYTF TGTGCCAGCAGCTCGACGTCCCTAGCCACCTATGGCTACACCTTC
. TRBJ1-4 . TRBV7-9 CASSKDGGEKLFF TGTGCCAGCAGCAAGGATGGCGGTGAAAAACTGTTTTTT
. TRBJ1-5 . TRBV19 CASSVGGALSPQHF TGTGCCAGTAGTGTCGGGGGGGCCTTATCTCCCCAGCATTTT
. TRBJ1-5 few TRBV20-1 CSASKAPYSNQPQHF TGCAGTGCTAGTAAGGCTCCTTATAGCAATCAGCCCCAGCATTTT
TRBD2 TRBJ2-3 few TRBV7-4 CASSPSGTRGDTQYF TGTGCCAGCAGCCCTTCCGGGACTAGAGGAGATACGCAGTATTTT
TRBD1 TRBJ2-3 . TRBV25-1 CASSAQGAGYNEQYF TGTGCCAGCAGTGCCCAGGGGGCTGGATACAATGAGCAGTATTTT
. TRBJ1-3 few TRBV20-1 CSAMRNVGLGNTIYF TGCAGTGCTATGAGAAATGTGGGTCTAGGAAACACCATATATTTT
TRBD2 TRBJ2-3 . TRBV15 CATSRRGASGVTDTQYF TGTGCCACCAGCCGCCGGGGGGCTAGCGGGGTCACAGATACGCAGTATTTT
. TRBJ2-7 many TRBV20-1 CSARRSPQSYEQYF TGCAGTGCTAGACGGAGCCCCCAATCCTACGAGCAGTACTTC
. TRBJ2-7 . TRBV10-3 CAISESSYEQYF TGTGCCATCAGTGAGTCGTCCTACGAGCAGTACTTC
TRBD1 TRBJ1-6 few TRBV19 CASSPLGTGGSPLHF TGTGCCAGTAGTCCCCTTGGGACAGGGGGTTCACCCCTCCACTTT
TRBD1 TRBJ2-5 . TRBV2 CASSKSTGGQETQYF TGTGCCAGCAGTAAATCGACAGGGGGACAAGAGACCCAGTACTTC
. TRBJ1-6 . TRBV20-1 CSASSLVLSPLHF TGCAGTGCCAGCAGCTTGGTTCTTTCACCCCTCCACTTT
. TRBJ1-3 many TRBV7-3 CASSLGAKDTIYF TGTGCCAGCAGCTTAGGGGCAAAGGACACCATATATTTT
TRBD2 TRBJ2-3 few TRBV29-1 CSLVGGASGTSTDTQYF TGCAGCTTAGTCGGTGGGGCTAGCGGGACTAGCACAGATACGCAGTATTTT